This T cell receptor (beta chain) is drawn from a study of cytomegalovirus exposure and HLA in healthy donors. To note about this clone: Its target is unknown. An end of the junction differs from the germline gene, which may be a read error.

PCR amplification relied on 60 Vbeta primers (plus 13 Jbeta primers). Data came from immunoSEQ multiplex PCR; TCRdb stores just in-frame clones and leaves some out. The sample contains approximately 200,000 clones, 60% to 80% of which appear only once. This CDR3 is built from 16 residues. Per the germline V gene, CDR1 is SEHNR and CDR2 is FQNEAQ (reference sequence). Study-wide results and caveats: Most of the CMV-associated TCR beta chains (in a later analysis) appeared to be HLA-restricted. In a later analysis, a missense DCLRE1C variant was linked to TCR beta V- and J-gene trimming.

This sequence joins TRBV7-9 and TRBJ1-1; 9 positions match TRBD1. Sequencing was done on a sample of PBMCs. This clonotype was sampled from a man between 18 and 29 years old in good health and CMV-seronegative. CDR3 in amino acids: CSSSPVPGQGGTEAFF. The DNA for the CDR3 is TGTTCCAGCAGCCCCGTTCCGGGACAGGGAGGGACTGAAGCTTTCTTT.